These 18 T cell receptor beta chains came from one sample sequenced in a study of long-term antiretroviral therapy in people with HIV. Researchers ran immunoSEQ v3.0 at survey level. Produced via immunoSEQ multiplex PCR; TCRdb's table is partial and in-frame only. The table has more than 15,000 clones, roughly 80% seen once; the top ten hold about 14%. The starting material was unsorted PBMCs, obtained 2.9 years after starting antiretroviral therapy. These receptors all stem from a woman in her 30s with HIV.

The chain uses TRBV6-6 and TRBJ1-2; D is undetermined. The CDR3 has 11 residues. CDR1 is MNHNY and CDR2 is SVGAGI in the germline V gene (reference sequence). V was clipped by 8 bases and J by 2 bases, with 6 bases between them. CDR3 bases: TGTGCCAGCCTCCTAAACTATGGCTACACCTTC. Translation: CASLLNYGYTF.

The chain is built from TRBV18 and TRBJ2-1, with D perhaps matching TRBD1 or TRBD2 (5 bases each). Germline V gives CDR1 KGHSH, CDR2 LQKENI. There are 16 residues in the CDR3. Trimming shortened V by 2 bases and J by 4 bases, and 15 bases separated the two germline ends. The chain's CDR3 is CASSPWLGTQYNEQFF. CDR3 nucleotides: TGTGCCAGCTCACCATGGTTGGGGACCCAATACAATGAGCAGTTCTTC.

The V call is TRBV6-5, the J call TRBJ1-1, with D unclear. The germline gives CDR1 MNHEY, CDR2 SVGAGI. The V end lost 6 bases, the J end lost 4 bases, and 15 bases lay between the germline ends. The CDR3 length is 14 residues. The CDR3 region is CASRRLLSGTEAFF. CDR3 DNA: TGTGCCAGCAGAAGACTGCTATCGGGCACTGAAGCTTTCTTT.

This clone was seen a few times. The CDR3, as DNA: TGTGCCAGCAGGGGGCTCTACACTGAAGCTTTCTTT. This sequence encodes CASRGLYTEAFF. The V call is TRBV19, the J call TRBJ1-1; 8 bases match TRBD1. V gave up 9 bases and J gave up 3 bases; unmatched junction bases: 3. Germline assignment: CDR1 LNHDA and CDR2 SQIVND (reference sequence). The CDR3 has 12 residues. The whole variable domain, remainder taken from reference TRBV19 and TRBJ1-1, is DGGITQSPKYLFRKEGQNVTLSCEQNLNHDAMYWYRQDPGQGLRLIYYSQIVNDFQKGDIAEGYSVSREKKESFPLTVTSAQKNPTAFYLCASRGLYTEAFFGQGTRLTVV.

The genes are TRBV19 and TRBJ2-3; 9 bases line up with TRBD1. The CDR3 consists of 16 residues. Losses at the gene ends were 6 bases for V and 2 bases for J; bases not matched to a gene: 9. Germline V gives CDR1 LNHDA, CDR2 SQIVND (reference sequence). The DNA for the CDR3 is TGTGCCAGTAGGGGGGGACAGGGATTGGCCACAGATACGCAGTATTTT. Translation gives CASRGGQGLATDTQYF.

The chain employs TRBV7-9 and TRBJ2-7, with TRBD1 identical over 7 bases. The V gene end was trimmed by 5 bases and the J gene end by 4 bases; junction bases not matched to a gene: 5. The CDR3 is 13 amino acids. Germline lookup yields CDR1 SEHNR and CDR2 FQNEAQ (reference sequence). The CDR3 nucleotides read TGTGCCAGCAGCAGAGACAGGGATTACGAGCAGTACGTC. This encodes CASSRDRDYEQYV.

J is TRBJ1-1 and V is TRBV29-1, with D unclear. CDR3 length equals 15 residues. Looked up from germline, CDR1 is SQVTM and CDR2 is ANQGSEA. V shed 6 bases and J shed 0 bases, with 17 bases lying between them. The CDR3 sequence: CSVASLSSMNTEAFF. Written as DNA, the CDR3 is TGCAGCGTCGCCAGTTTAAGCTCCATGAACACTGAAGCTTTCTTT.

The genes are TRBV19 and TRBJ1-5; D remains ambiguous. The CDR3 is 14 residues long. Per the germline V gene, CDR1 is LNHDA and CDR2 is SQIVND (reference sequence). V lost 7 bases, J lost 1 base, and 11 bases lay in between. This CDR3 is CASTSPMSNQPQHF. The CDR3 DNA reads TGTGCCAGTACTTCCCCAATGAGCAATCAGCCCCAGCATTTT.

CDR3 sequence: CASSPGGLGQPQHF. As DNA, the CDR3 is TGTGCCAGCAGCCCTGGCGGGTTGGGCCAGCCCCAGCATTTT. V usage is TRBV27 and J usage is TRBJ1-5; D uncertain. The CDR3 runs to 14 residues. The V end lost 6 bases, the J end lost 7 bases, and 16 bases lay between the germline ends. Germline CDR1 and CDR2: MNHEY and SMNVEV (reference sequence).

The chain carries TRBV5-6 and TRBJ1-2; no clear D gene. The CDR3 consists of 14 residues. The germline V gene has CDR1 SGHDT and CDR2 YYEEEE. Trimming left V 2 bases short and J 0 bases short, with 8 bases between. The CDR3 bases are TGTGCCAGCAGCTTAGGTCCTCCTAACTATGGCTACACCTTC. Amino acid sequence: CASSLGPPNYGYTF.

V and J are TRBV6-1 and TRBJ2-7, with TRBD1 matching over 9 bases. With 5 bases clipped from V and 6 bases from J, the junction kept 8 bases outside the gene matches. The germline V gene has CDR1 MNHNS and CDR2 SASEGT. The CDR3 covers 14 residues. This chain's CDR3 is CASSPRTGAGEQYF. CDR3 nucleotides: TGTGCCAGCAGTCCTCGGACAGGGGCGGGCGAGCAGTACTTC.

The V gene is TRBV14, the J gene TRBJ1-2, with D perhaps matching TRBD1 (6 bases). The V and J ends lost 0 bases and 0 bases respectively, with 11 bases between them. Germline V gene lookup returns CDR1 SGHDN and CDR2 FVKESK. This CDR3 is built from 16 residues. The CDR3 reads CASSQDRGGTNYGYTF. The CDR3 DNA is TGTGCCAGCAGCCAAGATCGAGGGGGAACTAACTATGGCTACACCTTC.

This sequence joins TRBV10-2 and TRBJ1-5; maybe TRBD1 (6 bases). V lost 4 bases and J 7 bases, leaving 14 bases between the germline ends. The CDR3 has 14 amino acids. Germline loops: CDR1 WSHSY, CDR2 SAAADI. The CDR3 loop reads CASSARGATQPQHF. In DNA, the CDR3 is TGCGCCAGCAGTGCCCGGGGGGCGACCCAGCCCCAGCATTTT.

This clone was seen more than once but under ten times. The V gene is TRBV27, the J gene TRBJ2-5; 7 bases are shared with TRBD1. Germline V gives CDR1 MNHEY, CDR2 SMNVEV (reference sequence). CDR3 length: 13 residues. Trimming removed 6 bases from V and 9 bases from J; junction bases left unmatched: 10. In DNA, the CDR3 is TGTGCCAGCAGGGGGACAGCCTCAATGCCCCAGTACTTC. Amino acid sequence: CASRGTASMPQYF.

V and J are TRBV5-1 and TRBJ2-3, with 7 bases aligning to TRBD2. The CDR3 length is 14 residues. Trimming removed 3 bases from V and 2 bases from J; junction bases left unmatched: 3. Germline values: CDR1 SGHRS, CDR2 YFSETQ. CDR3 DNA sequence: TGCGCCAGCAGCTCCGGGGGGAACACAGATACGCAGTATTTT. It specifies CASSSGGNTDTQYF.

The chain employs TRBV11-2 and TRBJ2-3, with D unclear. The V end lost 0 bases, the J end lost 6 bases, and 13 bases lay between the germline ends. The CDR3 totals 15 residues. Per germline, CDR1 SGHAT and CDR2 FQNNGV. CDR3: CASSLESRRRDTQYF. As DNA, the CDR3 is TGTGCCAGCAGCTTAGAATCTCGCCGAAGGGATACGCAGTATTTT. Combining the CDR3 with reference TRBV11-2 and TRBJ2-3 gives the whole variable domain EAGVAQSPRYKIIEKRQSVAFWCNPISGHATLYWYQQILGQGPKLLIQFQNNGVVDDSQLPKDRFSAERLKGVDSTLKIQPAKLEDSAVYLCASSLESRRRDTQYFGPGTRLTVL.

This chain uses TRBV27 with TRBJ2-3; a possible D gene is TRBD2 (6 bases). The germline V and J ends were trimmed by 7 bases and 2 bases, with 13 bases remaining between them. The V gene's germline CDR1 is MNHEY and CDR2 SMNVEV (reference sequence). The CDR3 extends over 14 amino acids. DNA of the CDR3: TGTGCCAGCACCGACGGGGGATCCACAGATACGCAGTATTTT. Amino acid sequence: CASTDGGSTDTQYF.

This clone was observed a handful of times. The chain links TRBV19 to TRBJ1-2, with a possible D match to TRBD1 (6 bases). The CDR3 runs 14 residues. Trimming pared 2 bases from V and 6 bases from J, leaving 13 bases between. Germline V lookup: CDR1 LNHDA, CDR2 SQIVND (reference sequence). The CDR3 here is CASSITQGGNGYTF. The CDR3 DNA reads TGTGCCAGTAGTATAACACAGGGTGGAAATGGCTACACCTTC.